A single sample gave rise to the 25 T cell receptor beta chains below, sequenced in a study of CXCR3-negative and CXCR3-positive naive CD8 T cells. Regarding the study as a whole: CXCR3-positive naive cells carried more hydrophobic TRB CDR3s than CXCR3-negative naive cells did.

No antigen has been identified for these receptors. All TRB cDNA libraries came from 5' RACE performed with UMI labels. Each CDR3 protein gets one entry in TCRdb, which reprocessed the 5' RACE reads and gives no DNA. The clone table shows about 2,700 distinct CDR3 sequences, with the ten largest holding 2.2%. Input material: naive CXCR3+ CD8+ T cells from blood. As for subset: CD45RO-CCR7+CD27+CD95- naive CD8+ T cells expressing CXCR3 (TNR3+). The receptors derive from a human donor in good health. Some clones in this sample may be carry-over from other donors' samples.

This sequence joins TRBV29-1 and TRBJ1-1; TCRdb designates TRBD1, a call that cannot be tested without DNA. CDR1 SQVTM and CDR2 ANQGSEA come from the germline V gene. CDR3 length: 12 amino acids. The CDR3 sequence is CSLRTARGEAFF.

Its frequency marks this clonotype as large. V gene TRBV7-6 combines with J gene TRBJ2-1; lacking DNA, the TRBD2 call made by TCRdb goes unchecked. This CDR3 has 15 amino acids. Germline CDR1 and CDR2: SGHVS and FNYEAQ. CDR3 residues: CASSPGTSGVYEQFF.

This clonotype shows up as medium-sized (0.01 to 0.1%) by frequency. The chain is built from TRBV10-3 and TRBJ2-1; with no DNA, the TCRdb D assignment of TRBD1 cannot be verified. From germline, CDR1 is ENHRY and CDR2 SYGVKD. This CDR3 spans 14 amino acids. The CDR3 sequence is CAIGGQVKADEQFF.

By frequency, this clonotype registers medium-sized. This chain connects TRBV20-1 to TRBJ2-5; TCRdb's assignment of TRBD2 cannot be checked, as there is no DNA. Germline V gene data show CDR1 as DFQATT and CDR2 as SNEGSKA (reference sequence). This CDR3 is 14 amino acids long. CDR3 amino acids: CSAFGTSSTETQYF.

Its frequency marks this clonotype as medium-sized. The V and J genes are TRBV4-1 and TRBJ1-2. The CDR3 contains 17 residues. Per the germline V gene, CDR1 is MGHRA and CDR2 is YSYEKL. The CDR3 loop is CASSPRQGGGLLDGYTF.

Its frequency marks this clonotype as medium-sized. The chain has TRBV4-1 and TRBJ2-2. CDR3 size: 15 residues. The germline V gene has CDR1 MGHRA and CDR2 YSYEKL. The CDR3 protein is CASSQGGTNTGELFF.

This clonotype is labeled large based on frequency. The chain is built from TRBV9 and TRBJ2-1; TCRdb's D call of TRBD2 is untestable without DNA. This CDR3 comprises 13 residues. Germline V gives CDR1 SGDLS, CDR2 YYNGEE. CDR3 in amino acids: CASSSGAYNEQFF.

The chain carries TRBV4-1 and TRBJ2-1; TCRdb's D gene call, TRBD2, goes unchecked for lack of DNA. This CDR3 region has 15 residues. The germline V gene has CDR1 MGHRA and CDR2 YSYEKL. The CDR3 protein is CASSPLAGNNNEQFF.

This clonotype registers medium-sized (0.01 to 0.1%) by frequency. This chain joins TRBV29-1 and TRBJ1-2. Germline-derived CDR1 and CDR2 are SQVTM and ANQGSEA. This CDR3 has 12 residues. CDR3 amino acids: CSVVLLSYGYTF.

By frequency, this clonotype is medium-sized. The CDR3: CSGRGNSYEQYF. The chain employs TRBV29-1 and TRBJ2-7; TCRdb calls TRBD1, which cannot be checked without DNA. The CDR3 length is 12 residues. CDR1 is SQVTM, CDR2 ANQGSEA, per germline.

Considering frequency, this clonotype is medium-sized (0.01 to 0.1%). The gene calls are TRBV20-1 and TRBJ2-4; TCRdb's D gene call, TRBD2, goes unchecked for lack of DNA. CDR3 length: 18 residues. Germline CDR1 is DFQATT and CDR2 is SNEGSKA (reference sequence). CDR3 region: CSARDGTSGRVIRNIQYF.

Measured by frequency, this clonotype is medium-sized. The CDR3 loop reads CSVEGGTGSTDTQYF. This chain joins TRBV29-1 and TRBJ2-3; TCRdb calls TRBD1, which cannot be checked without DNA. The V gene's germline CDR1 is SQVTM and CDR2 ANQGSEA. This CDR3 region has 15 residues.

This clonotype is labeled medium-sized based on frequency. V and J are TRBV12-5 and TRBJ2-3; without DNA, the TCRdb call of TRBD1 cannot be checked. There are 16 residues in the CDR3. The germline V gene encodes CDR1 LGHNT and CDR2 FRNRAP. This CDR3 reads CASGFEGGGNTDTQYF.

This clonotype is labeled medium-sized based on frequency. The chain couples TRBV5-1 to TRBJ2-7; TCRdb picks TRBD2, but there is no DNA to check that call. CDR3 size: 15 residues. In germline, CDR1 is SGHRS, CDR2 YFSETQ. The CDR3: CASSATGGGANEQYF.

This clonotype shows up as medium-sized by frequency. The V gene is TRBV19, the J gene TRBJ1-1. This CDR3 is built from 15 residues. The V gene's germline CDR1 is LNHDA and CDR2 SQIVND (reference sequence). The CDR3 region is CASSIGGDYYTEAFF.

According to its frequency, this clonotype is medium-sized. The CDR3 sequence: CASLAGAYTNEQFF. The J gene is TRBJ2-1, the V gene TRBV7-9; TCRdb's assignment of TRBD2 cannot be checked, as there is no DNA. There are 14 residues in the CDR3. From germline, CDR1 is SEHNR and CDR2 FQNEAQ (reference sequence).

This sequence joins TRBV29-1 and TRBJ2-2; TCRdb's assignment of TRBD1 cannot be checked, as there is no DNA. The CDR3 length is 12 residues. Per germline, CDR1 SQVTM and CDR2 ANQGSEA. CDR3 in amino acids: CSVVAPSSELFF.

The chain carries TRBV18 and TRBJ2-5. Germline V gene data show CDR1 as KGHSH and CDR2 as LQKENI. The CDR3 runs 15 residues. CDR3 residues: CASSLPTGDQETQYF.

The V and J genes are TRBV6-2 or TRBV6-3 and TRBJ2-2; TCRdb's assignment of TRBD1 cannot be checked, as there is no DNA. Looked up from germline, CDR1 is MNHEY and CDR2 is SVGEGT. The CDR3 loop spans 14 amino acids. The CDR3 sequence: CASGGTGGTGELFF.

This clonotype is labeled large based on frequency. The chain couples TRBV4-1 to TRBJ1-1; TCRdb's assignment of TRBD1 cannot be checked, as there is no DNA. The CDR3 spans 17 residues. Germline V gene data show CDR1 as MGHRA and CDR2 as YSYEKL. The chain's CDR3 is CASSQDLQESWITEAFF.

This clonotype is classed as medium-sized (0.01 to 0.1%) by frequency. V usage is TRBV7-8 and J usage is TRBJ2-3; TCRdb's assignment of TRBD1 cannot be checked, as there is no DNA. CDR3 length equals 16 residues. CDR1 SGHVS and CDR2 FQNEAQ come from the germline V gene. CDR3 region: CASILLNRGPADTQYF.

By frequency, this clonotype registers medium-sized. The chain joins TRBV20-1 to TRBJ2-7; TCRdb's D call of TRBD1 is untestable without DNA. The germline V gene has CDR1 DFQATT and CDR2 SNEGSKA (reference sequence). The length of the CDR3 is 16 residues. CDR3 amino acids: CSARDSSGGPASEQYF.

Considering frequency, this clonotype is medium-sized (0.01 to 0.1%). The chain recombines TRBV29-1 with TRBJ2-2; TCRdb calls TRBD1, which cannot be checked without DNA. The CDR3 is 15 amino acids. In germline, CDR1 is SQVTM, CDR2 ANQGSEA. CDR3 region: CSVEDRTGKPGELFF.

In terms of frequency, this clonotype is medium-sized. The V call is TRBV10-3, the J call TRBJ1-2; the D call from TCRdb, TRBD1, cannot be confirmed without DNA. The CDR3 consists of 16 residues. Germline loops: CDR1 ENHRY, CDR2 SYGVKD. The CDR3 region is CAISESGGQGPGGYTF.

By frequency, this clonotype is medium-sized. The chain joins TRBV13 to TRBJ1-1. CDR1 and CDR2 from the germline V gene are PRHDT and FYEKMQ (reference sequence). The CDR3 length is 14 residues. This CDR3 reads CASSLFFRPFEAFF.